The 28 T cell receptor beta chains in this list originate from one sample, sequenced in a study of Ad26.COV2.S vaccination and SARS-CoV-2 variants. Sequencing used immunoSEQ multiplex PCR; TCRdb keeps in-frame clones, though not all of them. Counted here are about 330,000 clones, 85% to 90% occurring once; the ten biggest clones make up 5% to 6.5%. Treatment specified: 15 to 20 received Ad26.COV2.S at low or high dose, single or two shots; roughly five received placebo; per-sample allocation not given. Sampling occurred on day 63 after the first vaccine or placebo injection. The material sequenced was peripheral blood, taken in a trial of Ad26.COV2.S vaccine versus placebo. These receptors were obtained from a person between 18 and 65 years old who received the Ad26.COV2.S COVID-19 vaccine or a placebo.

Here the CDR3 reads CASSQVTGLRLKYNEQFF. The CDR3 DNA is TGCGCCAGCAGCCAAGTTACGGGGCTGAGACTAAAGTACAATGAGCAGTTCTTC. This chain connects TRBV4-3 to TRBJ2-1; TRBD1 or TRBD2 may be the D gene (5 bases each). CDR1 and CDR2 from the germline V gene are LGHNA and YSLEER. The CDR3 consists of 18 residues. Trimming pared 1 base from V and 4 bases from J, leaving 20 bases between.

V gene TRBV27 combines with J gene TRBJ2-1; unclear D gene. Trimming left V 9 bases short and J 4 bases short, with 16 bases between. The CDR3 contains 14 residues. Germline assignment: CDR1 MNHEY and CDR2 SMNVEV (reference sequence). For the CDR3, the DNA is TGTGCCAGGAGTCCGAGTGGCCTGTACAATGAGCAGTTCTTC. Its translation is CARSPSGLYNEQFF.

V and J are TRBV7-8 and TRBJ1-5; TRBD1 matches at 10 bases. Looked up from germline, CDR1 is SGHVS and CDR2 is FQNEAQ. V shed 5 bases and J 9 bases; nucleotides not matched to a gene: 4. CDR3 length: 13 residues. This chain's CDR3 is CASSQGQGRPQHF. CDR3 sequence (DNA): TGTGCCAGCAGCCAGGGACAGGGGAGGCCCCAGCATTTT.

This clone was detected many times. CDR3 residues: CASSQDRQGSYYGYTF. CDR3 nucleotides: TGTGCCAGCAGCCAAGATCGGCAGGGCAGTTATTATGGCTACACCTTC. The genes are TRBV3-1 (or the pseudogene TRBV3-2) and TRBJ1-2, with D perhaps TRBD1 (5 bases). Trimming stripped 0 bases from V and 5 bases from J, with 16 bases between. Germline values: CDR1 LGHDT, CDR2 YNNKEL (reference sequence). The CDR3 is 16 amino acids.

This chain joins TRBV6-5 and TRBJ1-6; D is possibly TRBD1 (6 bases). This CDR3 has 14 residues. Germline CDR1 MNHEY, CDR2 SVGAGI. V was shortened by 7 bases and J by 10 bases, with 17 bases between the two germline ends. The CDR3 coding sequence is TGTGCCAGCACCTCCGGCAGGGGAGTATCACCCCTCCACTTT. Amino acids: CASTSGRGVSPLHF.

The genes are TRBV19 and TRBJ1-1; D unclear. The CDR3 is made up of 11 amino acids. Deletions cut 7 bases from V and 9 bases from J, with 12 bases between. Germline CDR1 reads LNHDA; CDR2 reads SQIVND (reference sequence). As DNA, the CDR3 is TGTGCCAGTACGGGAGATGTTCAAGCTTTCTTT. This gives the protein CASTGDVQAFF.

The rearrangement links TRBV24-1 to TRBJ2-7; 10 bases line up with TRBD1. The V and J ends lost 0 bases and 9 bases, in that order; junction bases with no gene match: 4. This CDR3 contains 14 residues. Germline V gene sequence: CDR1 KGHDR, CDR2 SFDVKD. CDR3 residues: CATSDLGTGAGQYV. The CDR3, as DNA: TGTGCCACCAGTGATTTGGGGACAGGGGCGGGGCAGTACGTC.

This chain links TRBV18 with TRBJ1-5, with a tentative D call TRBD1 (5 bases). Trimming cost V 4 bases and J 2 bases, with 9 bases left between them. The CDR3 covers 14 residues. Germline V gene lookup returns CDR1 KGHSH and CDR2 LQKENI. The CDR3 nucleotides read TGTGCCAGCTCACGCCAGGGTGGCAATCAGCCCCAGCATTTT. It encodes CASSRQGGNQPQHF. Full variable domain (outside the CDR3, taken from reference TRBV18 and TRBJ1-5): NAGVMQNPRHLVRRRGQEARLRCSPMKGHSHVYWYRQLPEEGLKFMVYLQKENIIDESGMPKERFSAEFPKEGPSILRIQQVVRGDSAAYFCASSRQGGNQPQHFGDGTRLSIL.

The genes are TRBV6-5 and TRBJ2-1; tentative D call: TRBD2 (6 bases). Germline CDR1 and CDR2: MNHEY and SVGAGI. This CDR3 is 15 amino acids long. V lost 8 bases and J 3 bases, leaving 17 bases between the germline ends. The DNA for the CDR3 is TGTGCCAGCGCCGGTGGGGGGTCGTTCTACAATGAGCAGTTCTTC. It is translated as CASAGGGSFYNEQFF.

This chain uses TRBV6-5 with TRBJ1-5, with D hard to call. This CDR3 spans 13 amino acids. CDR1 and CDR2 from the germline V gene are MNHEY and SVGAGI. Trimming removed 4 bases from V and 2 bases from J, with 6 bases in between. CDR3 amino acids: CASSFRGNQPQHF. CDR3 in DNA: TGTGCCAGCAGTTTCCGGGGCAATCAGCCCCAGCATTTT.

This CDR3 is CATSRVGQTYEQYF. The DNA for the CDR3 is TGTGCCACCAGCAGAGTGGGACAAACCTACGAGCAGTACTTC. This chain joins TRBV15 and TRBJ2-7; the D gene is possibly TRBD1 (6 bases). The V gene lost 1 base and the J gene lost 2 bases, with 9 bases spanning the gap. The germline V gene has CDR1 LNHNV and CDR2 YYDKDF (reference sequence). CDR3 size: 14 residues.

The rearrangement joins TRBV18 to TRBJ1-1, with D perhaps matching TRBD1 (6 bases). Trimming stripped 3 bases from V and 8 bases from J, with 19 bases between. The CDR3 has 15 residues. Per the germline V gene, CDR1 is KGHSH and CDR2 is LQKENI. CDR3 residues: CASSPYLGQSPEAFF. In DNA, the CDR3 is TGTGCCAGCTCACCCTATCTTGGACAGAGCCCAGAAGCTTTCTTT.

The rearrangement uses TRBV5-1 and TRBJ1-1, with a possible D match to TRBD1 (5 bases). Germline CDR1 reads SGHRS; CDR2 reads YFSETQ. The CDR3 extends over 14 amino acids. V lost 2 bases and J 4 bases, leaving 12 bases between the germline ends. CDR3 nucleotides: TGCGCCAGCAGCTTCACACAGGATACCACTGAAGCTTTCTTT. It specifies CASSFTQDTTEAFF.

V gene TRBV18 combines with J gene TRBJ1-6; D is perhaps TRBD1 (6 bases). The V gene's germline CDR1 is KGHSH and CDR2 LQKENI. The V end lost 3 bases, the J end lost 7 bases, and 13 bases lay between the germline ends. This CDR3 comprises 15 residues. The CDR3 reads CASSPSDRMNSPLHF. The CDR3 bases are TGTGCCAGCTCACCTTCGGACAGAATGAATTCACCCCTCCACTTT.

The gene calls are TRBV6-5 and TRBJ1-6; no firm D call. Germline V gives CDR1 MNHEY, CDR2 SVGAGI. The ends were cut back, 4 bases at V and 7 bases at J, with 5 bases in the middle. This CDR3 has 12 residues. The CDR3 loop reads CASSLRNSPLHF. As DNA, the CDR3 is TGTGCCAGCAGTTTACGAAATTCACCCCTCCACTTT.

The chain recombines TRBV27 with TRBJ1-1, with 9 bases that match TRBD1. V lost 7 bases to trimming and J lost 2 bases; unmatched junction nucleotides: 5. This CDR3 has 14 amino acids. Germline V gene data show CDR1 as MNHEY and CDR2 as SMNVEV (reference sequence). The CDR3 DNA reads as TGTGCCAGCACCAACAGGGGGCCCAACACTGAAGCTTTCTTT. It is translated as CASTNRGPNTEAFF.

J is TRBJ2-7 and V is TRBV6-1, with D hard to call. V shed 1 base and J shed 4 bases, with 5 bases lying between them. This CDR3 is built from 12 residues. Germline CDR1 and CDR2: MNHNS and SASEGT. The CDR3 loop reads CASSEGLYEQYV. For the CDR3, the DNA is TGTGCCAGCAGTGAAGGATTATACGAGCAGTACGTC.

This clone has more than one count but fewer than ten. This chain connects TRBV4-3 to TRBJ1-1; 8 bases align to TRBD1. This CDR3 comprises 14 residues. Germline V gene data show CDR1 as LGHNA and CDR2 as YSLEER. V shed 3 bases and J 1 base; nucleotides not matched to a gene: 1. The CDR3 coding sequence is TGCGCCAGCAGCCATGGGACAGGGAACACTGAAGCTTTCTTT. Protein product: CASSHGTGNTEAFF.

V is TRBV10-2 and J is TRBJ2-2; possibly TRBD1 for D (5 bases). Germline CDR1 reads WSHSY; CDR2 reads SAAADI. The CDR3 extends over 17 amino acids. Trimming shortened V by 3 bases and J by 5 bases, and 19 bases separated the two germline ends. The CDR3 DNA reads TGCGCCAGCAGTGATCCCATCGCCAGGGTACGGACCGGGGAGCTGTTTTTT. Protein product: CASSDPIARVRTGELFF.

V and J are TRBV12-3 or TRBV12-4 and TRBJ1-5; no clear D. V lost 4 bases, J lost 11 bases, and 12 bases lay in between. The CDR3 has 12 amino acids. The CDR3 nucleotides read TGTGCCAGCAGTTACGGGAAACGGGCCCAGCATTTT. Amino acids: CASSYGKRAQHF.

The gene calls are TRBV5-4 and TRBJ1-5; D perhaps matches TRBD1 (5 bases). The germline gives CDR1 SGHNT, CDR2 YYREEE (reference sequence). V was cut by 4 bases and J by 5 bases, with 13 bases left in between. The CDR3 is 14 amino acids. The CDR3 sequence is CASSLRGSDQPQHF. The CDR3 DNA reads TGTGCCAGCAGCCTACGGGGGTCGGATCAGCCCCAGCATTTT.

This rearrangement joins TRBV6-1 to TRBJ1-2, with 7 bases aligning to TRBD1. The germline gives CDR1 MNHNS, CDR2 SASEGT. The CDR3 extends over 15 amino acids. Trimming cost V 2 bases and J 3 bases; bases outside gene matches: 6. CDR3 bases: TGTGCCAGCAGTGAACGGGACAGCTCTTACTATGGCTACACCTTC. Its protein product is CASSERDSSYYGYTF.

This chain uses TRBV6-5 with TRBJ1-4, with D possibly matching TRBD1 (6 bases). V lost 11 bases and J 5 bases, leaving 15 bases between the germline ends. Germline lookup yields CDR1 MNHEY and CDR2 SVGAGI. This CDR3 comprises 13 residues. CDR3 loop: CAAGGPLNEKLFF. CDR3 nucleotides: TGTGCCGCGGGGGGCCCCTTGAATGAAAAACTGTTTTTT.

The V call is TRBV4-3, the J call TRBJ1-1; D is unclear. V lost 0 bases to trimming and J lost 8 bases, with 19 bases between them. Germline assignment: CDR1 LGHNA and CDR2 YSLEER. The CDR3 extends over 16 amino acids. The CDR3 sequence: CASSQDSPGASGEAFF. The CDR3 nucleotides are TGCGCCAGCAGCCAAGATTCCCCAGGCGCGAGTGGGGAAGCTTTCTTT.

This sequence joins TRBV10-3 and TRBJ1-1; D is unresolved. CDR3 size: 15 residues. V gave up 4 bases and J gave up 2 bases, with 14 bases separating them. The germline V gene has CDR1 ENHRY and CDR2 SYGVKD. The CDR3 nucleotides read TGTGCCATCAGTGGTGAGGAGACCCTCAACACTGAAGCTTTCTTT. Protein: CAISGEETLNTEAFF.

The genes are TRBV19 and TRBJ1-1; D gene uncertain. Trimming pared 3 bases from V and 3 bases from J, leaving 17 bases between. CDR3 length equals 16 residues. Germline CDR1 is LNHDA and CDR2 is SQIVND (reference sequence). The CDR3 bases are TGTGCCAGTAGTATTAGAGGCAGCCCGAGGGACACTGAAGCTTTCTTT. Its translation: CASSIRGSPRDTEAFF. Full variable domain (missing parts from reference TRBV19 and TRBJ1-1): DGGITQSPKYLFRKEGQNVTLSCEQNLNHDAMYWYRQDPGQGLRLIYYSQIVNDFQKGDIAEGYSVSREKKESFPLTVTSAQKNPTAFYLCASSIRGSPRDTEAFFGQGTRLTVV.

V usage is TRBV4-1 and J usage is TRBJ1-2, with a weak D call TRBD1 (6 bases). CDR3 size: 17 residues. Germline lookup yields CDR1 MGHRA and CDR2 YSYEKL. The ends were cut back, 0 bases at V and 8 bases at J, with 22 bases in the middle. The DNA of the CDR3 is TGCGCCAGCAGCCAAGACCCAACAGGGCCCAACATTGGGGGCTACACCTTC. This translates into CASSQDPTGPNIGGYTF.

The count of this clone is one. The genes are TRBV28 and TRBJ1-1, with D tentatively TRBD1 (6 bases). Germline V gene lookup returns CDR1 MDHEN and CDR2 SYDVKM. This CDR3 is built from 17 residues. V was shortened by 8 bases and J by 0 bases, with 22 bases between the two germline ends. CDR3 nucleotides: TGTGCCAGCCCCCCATTGGGTCAGGGGCTCATGAACACTGAAGCTTTCTTT. This translates into CASPPLGQGLMNTEAFF.